These 3 T cell receptor beta chains came from one sample sequenced in a study of blood T cells in healthy people across ages. A second roughly 6 to 12 cycle PCR used barcoded and J-beta primers. TCRdb re-analysed the 5' RACE reads in MiXCR, keeping a single row per CDR3 protein. The sample has 1.5 million to 2 million distinct CDR3 sequences, roughly 28% seen once. The specimen was blood. The source is a woman aged 30 to 39 in good health.

The chain uses TRBV6-1 and TRBJ2-7; D may be TRBD2 (5 bases). The CDR3 length is 12 residues. Trimming shortened V by 3 bases and J by 3 bases, and 6 bases separated the two germline ends. The germline CDR1 and CDR2 sequences are MNHNS and SASEGT. CDR3: CASSDGIYEQYF. CDR3 coding DNA: TGTGCCAGCAGTGACGGGATCTACGAGCAGTACTTC.

CDR3 sequence reads: CARPNHVGSPLHF. The CDR3 region has the DNA TGCGCCAGGCCAAACCACGTGGGTTCACCCCTCCACTTT. The rearrangement uses TRBV5-1 and TRBJ1-6, with D unresolved. The CDR3 length is 13 residues. Trimming left V 8 bases short and J 9 bases short, with 15 bases between. Looked up from germline, CDR1 is SGHRS and CDR2 is YFSETQ.

This clonotype was recorded a few times. The J gene is TRBJ2-1, the V gene TRBV5-1, with 16 bases fitting TRBD2. Germline V gene data show CDR1 as SGHRS and CDR2 as YFSETQ. Trimming removed 4 bases from V and 8 bases from J; junction bases left unmatched: 12. This CDR3 region has 18 residues. The CDR3, as DNA: TGCGCCAGCAGCCTTACTCTGGGACTAGCGGGGGGGAATCATGAGCAGTTCTTC. It translates to CASSLTLGLAGGNHEQFF. The variable domain in full, with the rest retrieved from reference TRBV5-1 and TRBJ2-1, is KAGVTQTPRYLIKTRGQQVTLSCSPISGHRSVSWYQQTPGQGLQFLFEYFSETQRNKGNFPGRFSGRQFSNSRSEMNVSTLELGDSALYLCASSLTLGLAGGNHEQFFGPGTRLTVL.